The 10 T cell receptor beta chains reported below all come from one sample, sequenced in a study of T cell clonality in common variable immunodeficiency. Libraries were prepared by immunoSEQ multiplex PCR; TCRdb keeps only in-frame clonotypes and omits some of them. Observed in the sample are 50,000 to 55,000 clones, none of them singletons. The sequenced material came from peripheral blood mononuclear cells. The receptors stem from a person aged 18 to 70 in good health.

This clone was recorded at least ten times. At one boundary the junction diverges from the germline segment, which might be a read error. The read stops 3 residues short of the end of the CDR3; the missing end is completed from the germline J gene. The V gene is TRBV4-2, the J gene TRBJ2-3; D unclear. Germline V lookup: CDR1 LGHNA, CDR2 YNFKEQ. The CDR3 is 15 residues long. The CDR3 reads CASSHDNSNTDTQYF. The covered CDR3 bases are TGCGCCAGCAGCCATGACAATTCAAACACAGATACG.

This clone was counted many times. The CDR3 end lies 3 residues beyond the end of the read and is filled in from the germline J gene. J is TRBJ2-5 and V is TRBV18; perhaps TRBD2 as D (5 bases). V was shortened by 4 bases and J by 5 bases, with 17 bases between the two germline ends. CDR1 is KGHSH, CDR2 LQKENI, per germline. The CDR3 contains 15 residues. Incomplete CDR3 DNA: TGTGCCAGCTCACAATTAAGAGGGTCGGAGGAGACC. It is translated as CASSQLRGSEET. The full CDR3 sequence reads CASSQLRGSEETQYF. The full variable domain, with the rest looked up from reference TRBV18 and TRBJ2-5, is NAGVMQNPRHLVRRRGQEARLRCSPMKGHSHVYWYRQLPEEGLKFMVYLQKENIIDESGMPKERFSAEFPKEGPSILRIQQVVRGDSAAYFCASSQLRGSEETQYFGPGTRLLVL.

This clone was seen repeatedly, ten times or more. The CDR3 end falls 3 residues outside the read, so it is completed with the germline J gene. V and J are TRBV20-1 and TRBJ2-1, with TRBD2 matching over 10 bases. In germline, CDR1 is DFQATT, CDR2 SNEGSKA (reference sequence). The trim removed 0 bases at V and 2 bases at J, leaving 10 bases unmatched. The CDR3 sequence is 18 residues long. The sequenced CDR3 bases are TGCAGTGCTAGAGAATTTTTCAGAGCGGGGGGGCCCTACAATGAG. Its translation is CSAREFFRAGGPYNE. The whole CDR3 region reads CSAREFFRAGGPYNEQFF.

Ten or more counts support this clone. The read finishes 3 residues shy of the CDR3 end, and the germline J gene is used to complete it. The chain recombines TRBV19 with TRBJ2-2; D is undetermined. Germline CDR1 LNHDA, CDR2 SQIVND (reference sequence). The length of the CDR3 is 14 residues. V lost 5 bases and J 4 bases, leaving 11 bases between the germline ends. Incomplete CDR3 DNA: TGTGCCAGTAGTCGAGATTTCGGCACCGGGGAG. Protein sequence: CASSRDFGTGE. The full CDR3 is CASSRDFGTGELFF.

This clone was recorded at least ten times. This CDR3 reads CASSLSRGVPDTQYF. The CDR3 DNA, read in part, is TGTGCCAGCAGCTTAAGTCGAGGGGTACCAGATACG. The V gene is TRBV7-8, the J gene TRBJ2-3; either TRBD1 or TRBD2 may supply D (5 bases each). Read coverage stops 3 residues before the CDR3 terminus; the germline J gene supplies the remainder. This CDR3 region has 15 residues. Germline assignment: CDR1 SGHVS and CDR2 FQNEAQ. The V end lost 2 bases, the J end lost 4 bases, and 13 bases lay between the germline ends.

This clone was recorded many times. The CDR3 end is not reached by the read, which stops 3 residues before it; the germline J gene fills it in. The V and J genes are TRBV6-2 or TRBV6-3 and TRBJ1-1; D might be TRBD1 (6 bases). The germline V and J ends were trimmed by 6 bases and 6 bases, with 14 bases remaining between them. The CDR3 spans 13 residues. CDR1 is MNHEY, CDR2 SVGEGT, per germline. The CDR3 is CASREQGGPEAFF. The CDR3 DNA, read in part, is TGTGCCAGCAGGGAACAGGGTGGCCCTGAA.

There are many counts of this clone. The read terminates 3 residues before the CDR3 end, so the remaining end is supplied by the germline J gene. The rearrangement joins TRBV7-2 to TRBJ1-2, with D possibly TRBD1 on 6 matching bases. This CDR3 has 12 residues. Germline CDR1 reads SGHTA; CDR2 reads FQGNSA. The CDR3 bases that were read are TGTGCCAGCAGCTCCACAGGGCTCGGC. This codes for CASSSTGLG. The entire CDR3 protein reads CASSSTGLGYTF.

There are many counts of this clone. The CDR3 bases that were read are TGTGCCAGCAGTTCCTTGGGTCTAGCGGGAGAAGAGACC. It specifies CASSSLGLAGEET. Given in full, the CDR3 is CASSSLGLAGEETQYF. This chain uses TRBV2 with TRBJ2-5; 10 bases are a match to TRBD2. The CDR3 end is not reached by the read, which stops 3 residues before it; the germline J gene fills it in. CDR3 length equals 16 residues. Trimming cost V 5 bases and J 3 bases; bases outside gene matches: 9. From germline, CDR1 is SNHLY and CDR2 FYNNEI. Filled out from reference TRBV2 and TRBJ2-5, the complete variable domain reads EPEVTQTPSHQVTQMGQEVILRCVPISNHLYFYWYRQILGQKVEFLVSFYNNEISEKSEIFDDQFSVERPDGSNFTLKIRSTKLEDSAMYFCASSSLGLAGEETQYFGPGTRLLVL.

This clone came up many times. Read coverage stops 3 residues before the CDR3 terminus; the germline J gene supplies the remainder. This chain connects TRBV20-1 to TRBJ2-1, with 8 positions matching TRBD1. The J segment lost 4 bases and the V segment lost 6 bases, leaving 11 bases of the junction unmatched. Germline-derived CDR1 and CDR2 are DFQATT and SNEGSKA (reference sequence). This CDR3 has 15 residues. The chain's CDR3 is CSATTGQGAYNEQFF. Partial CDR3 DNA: TGCAGTGCCACTACTGGGCAGGGGGCGTACAATGAG.

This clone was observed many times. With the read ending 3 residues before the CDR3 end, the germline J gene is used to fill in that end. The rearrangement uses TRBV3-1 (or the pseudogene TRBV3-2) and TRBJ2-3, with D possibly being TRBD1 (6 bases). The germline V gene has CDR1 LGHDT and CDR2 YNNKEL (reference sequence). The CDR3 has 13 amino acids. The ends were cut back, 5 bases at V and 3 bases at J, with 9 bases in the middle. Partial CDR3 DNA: TGTGCCAGCAGCTTTACAGGGACAGATACG. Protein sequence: CASSFTGTDT. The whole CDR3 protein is CASSFTGTDTQYF.